These 23 T cell receptor beta chains share one sample of origin, sequenced in a study of blood T cell repertoires in COVID-19. Sequencing was performed with immunoSEQ multiplex PCR; in TCRdb, only in-frame clones are kept and a portion is missing. The table records over 85,000 clones, almost 90% of them present only once. What was sequenced was peripheral blood. These receptor sequences come from a woman in her 70s with acute or convalescent COVID-19.

The sample holds one count of this clone. This rearrangement joins TRBV5-6 to TRBJ1-1, with a possible D match to TRBD1 (6 bases). The CDR3 has 16 amino acids. The germline gives CDR1 SGHDT, CDR2 YYEEEE. With 2 bases removed from V and 1 base from J, the gap between germline ends came to 15 bases. CDR3 in DNA: TGTGCCAGCAGCTTAGGTAACAGGGCCAAGAACACTGAAGCTTTCTTT. This sequence encodes CASSLGNRAKNTEAFF.

This clone was detected only once. This sequence joins TRBV6-5 and TRBJ2-1; 10 bases agree with TRBD2. V gave up 6 bases and J gave up 2 bases; unmatched junction bases: 4. Germline V gene lookup returns CDR1 MNHEY and CDR2 SVGAGI. CDR3 length equals 15 residues. CDR3 protein: CASRIAGGPYNEQFF. For the CDR3, the DNA is TGTGCCAGCAGGATAGCGGGAGGCCCCTACAATGAGCAGTTCTTC.

Concerning this clone: Germline and junction disagree at one end, which may indicate a read error. The chain links TRBV7-9 to TRBJ2-1, with 8 bases fitting TRBD2. Germline CDR1 SEHNR, CDR2 FQNEAQ (reference sequence). CDR3 size: 15 residues. CDR3 protein: CASSWGAGVYDEQFF. The CDR3 bases are TGTGCCAGCAGCTGGGGAGCGGGAGTCTACGATGAGCAGTTCTTC.

This rearrangement joins TRBV6-5 to TRBJ2-1; no clear D gene. Per the germline V gene, CDR1 is MNHEY and CDR2 is SVGAGI. V dropped 3 bases and J dropped 6 bases, with 9 bases sitting between them. The CDR3 is 13 amino acids. This CDR3 is CASSYRFANEQFF. The DNA of the CDR3 is TGTGCCAGCAGTTATAGATTTGCCAATGAGCAGTTCTTC.

The chain employs TRBV11-2 and TRBJ2-1; 8 bases line up with TRBD2. Trimming took 7 bases from V and 4 from J; bases not matched to a gene: 6. The CDR3 sequence is 14 residues long. Germline V lookup: CDR1 SGHAT, CDR2 FQNNGV. CDR3 residues: CASNLAGRYNEQFF. For the CDR3, the DNA is TGTGCCAGCAACCTAGCGGGTAGGTACAATGAGCAGTTCTTC.

The chain joins TRBV19 to TRBJ2-2; TRBD1 aligns across 8 bases. The CDR3 covers 15 residues. Germline V CDR1 and CDR2: LNHDA, SQIVND (reference sequence). Trimming cost V 8 bases and J 3 bases; bases outside gene matches: 8. The CDR3, as DNA: TGTGCCAGTTCGACTCGGACAGGGCACACCGGGGAGCTGTTTTTT. It encodes CASSTRTGHTGELFF. Variable domain in full (rest from reference TRBV19 and TRBJ2-2): DGGITQSPKYLFRKEGQNVTLSCEQNLNHDAMYWYRQDPGQGLRLIYYSQIVNDFQKGDIAEGYSVSREKKESFPLTVTSAQKNPTAFYLCASSTRTGHTGELFFGEGSRLTVL.

V and J are TRBV10-3 and TRBJ2-7, with 11 bases matching TRBD2. Germline trimming cut 5 bases from V and 5 bases from J; bases unmatched to any gene: 5. Germline V gene sequence: CDR1 ENHRY, CDR2 SYGVKD. CDR3 length: 14 amino acids. As DNA, the CDR3 is TGTGCCATCAGTACACTAGCGGGAGAGAACGAGCAGTACTTC. Protein product: CAISTLAGENEQYF.

The V gene is TRBV6-5, the J gene TRBJ1-5, with 9 bases aligning to TRBD1. Trimming removed 11 bases from V and 2 bases from J; junction bases left unmatched: 4. This CDR3 is 13 amino acids long. Germline CDR1 and CDR2: MNHEY and SVGAGI. The CDR3: CAARTGGNQPQHF. DNA for the CDR3: TGTGCCGCGCGGACAGGGGGCAATCAGCCCCAGCATTTT.

The rearrangement uses TRBV19 and TRBJ2-7; tentative D call: TRBD2 (5 bases). The CDR3 sequence is 15 residues long. The V end was cut by 5 bases, the J end by 3 bases, with 17 bases between. Per the germline V gene, CDR1 is LNHDA and CDR2 is SQIVND (reference sequence). This chain's CDR3 is CASSPRDLRIYEQYF. DNA of the CDR3: TGTGCCAGTAGTCCCCGGGATCTGAGGATCTACGAGCAGTACTTC.

The chain links TRBV19 to TRBJ2-7; TRBD2 matches at 7 bases. This CDR3 contains 14 residues. Germline V gene sequence: CDR1 LNHDA, CDR2 SQIVND (reference sequence). V shed 9 bases, J shed 1 base, and the junction held 9 bases outside the gene matches. The CDR3 DNA is TGTGCCAGCACTAAGAGCGGGGTTTCCTACGAGCAGTACTTC. This sequence encodes CASTKSGVSYEQYF. Full variable domain (rest looked up from reference TRBV19 and TRBJ2-7): DGGITQSPKYLFRKEGQNVTLSCEQNLNHDAMYWYRQDPGQGLRLIYYSQIVNDFQKGDIAEGYSVSREKKESFPLTVTSAQKNPTAFYLCASTKSGVSYEQYFGPGTRLTVT.

The V call is TRBV19, the J call TRBJ1-1, with 10 bases lining up with TRBD1. The length of the CDR3 is 17 residues. Trimming took 0 bases from V and 4 from J; bases not matched to a gene: 8. Germline CDR1 LNHDA, CDR2 SQIVND (reference sequence). The CDR3 reads CASSIDGTGVYGTEAFF. The DNA for the CDR3 is TGTGCCAGTAGTATAGACGGGACAGGGGTTTATGGCACTGAAGCTTTCTTT.

Here the CDR3 DNA reads TGTGCCAGCAGCTTTGGCCAGTCTTACGAGCAGTACTTC. Residues: CASSFGQSYEQYF. The rearrangement joins TRBV11-1 to TRBJ2-7; unclear D gene. The V end lost 3 bases, the J end lost 4 bases, and 10 bases lay between the germline ends. The CDR3 loop spans 13 amino acids. Germline V gene data show CDR1 as SGHAT and CDR2 as FQDESV (reference sequence).

The chain links TRBV6-5 to TRBJ2-7; 9 nucleotides match TRBD1. Trimming removed 5 bases from V and 3 bases from J; junction bases left unmatched: 5. Germline loops: CDR1 MNHEY, CDR2 SVGAGI. The CDR3 totals 14 residues. The CDR3 protein is CASSKPGQGYEQYF. Written as DNA, the CDR3 is TGTGCCAGCAGTAAACCGGGACAGGGCTACGAGCAGTACTTC.

This rearrangement joins TRBV27 to TRBJ2-6; TRBD2 agrees at 7 bases. V shed 5 bases, J shed 4 bases, and the junction held 5 bases outside the gene matches. CDR3 length: 15 amino acids. Germline V gene data show CDR1 as MNHEY and CDR2 as SMNVEV (reference sequence). Written as DNA, the CDR3 is TGTGCCAGCAGTGAAGGGAGGGCGGGGGCCAACGTCCTGACTTTC. The encoded protein is CASSEGRAGANVLTF. Based on the CDR3 plus reference TRBV27 and TRBJ2-6, the full variable domain is EAQVTQNPRYLITVTGKKLTVTCSQNMNHEYMSWYRQDPGLGLRQIYYSMNVEVTDKGDVPEGYKVSRKEKRNFPLILESPSPNQTSLYFCASSEGRAGANVLTFGAGSRLTVL.

The chain has TRBV28 and TRBJ1-6; 8 bases are shared with TRBD1. This CDR3 has 15 amino acids. V shed 6 bases and J 5 bases; nucleotides not matched to a gene: 6. The germline V gene encodes CDR1 MDHEN and CDR2 SYDVKM. CDR3 residues: CASRPRDRHNSPLHF. CDR3 bases: TGTGCCAGCAGACCCCGGGACAGGCATAATTCACCCCTCCACTTT.

This rearrangement joins TRBV3-1 (or the pseudogene TRBV3-2) to TRBJ2-7; D gene unclear. Germline V gives CDR1 LGHDT, CDR2 YNNKEL (reference sequence). V dropped 1 base and J dropped 4 bases, with 5 bases sitting between them. The CDR3 is 12 amino acids. In DNA form, the CDR3 reads TGTGCCAGCAGCCAAGTTCGGTACGAGCAGTACTTC. It encodes CASSQVRYEQYF.

V is TRBV18 and J is TRBJ1-1; 9 nucleotides align to TRBD1. Trimming at V came to 1 base and at J to 0 bases, leaving 6 bases not matched to a gene. CDR3 length equals 17 residues. Germline CDR1 and CDR2: KGHSH and LQKENI. Written as DNA, the CDR3 is TGTGCCAGCTCACCACTTTTAGGACAGGGGATGAACACTGAAGCTTTCTTT. This gives the protein CASSPLLGQGMNTEAFF.

CDR3 residues: CASSYSPGEVNTEAFF. CDR3 DNA: TGTGCCAGCAGTTACTCCCCCGGTGAGGTGAACACTGAAGCTTTCTTT. J is TRBJ1-1 and V is TRBV6-2 or TRBV6-3; D is unclear. Trimming removed 0 bases from V and 0 bases from J, with 11 bases in between. This CDR3 region has 16 residues. The V gene's germline CDR1 is MNHEY and CDR2 SVGEGT.

The V gene is TRBV7-8, the J gene TRBJ2-7; D is perhaps TRBD1 (5 bases). V was clipped by 1 base and J by 6 bases, with 16 bases between them. CDR1 is SGHVS, CDR2 FQNEAQ, per germline. The CDR3 extends over 15 amino acids. The DNA for the CDR3 is TGTGCCAGCAGCTTAGGCCAGGGCACCCTCGGCGAGCAGTACTTC. Protein sequence: CASSLGQGTLGEQYF.

The V and J genes are TRBV19 and TRBJ2-7; 10 bases fit TRBD1. Germline CDR1 is LNHDA and CDR2 is SQIVND (reference sequence). The CDR3 loop spans 15 amino acids. V was clipped by 5 bases and J by 2 bases; unmatched bases: 6. The CDR3 coding sequence is TGTGCCAGTAGTTCGGCCGGGACAGGGGCCTACGAGCAGTACTTC. This encodes CASSSAGTGAYEQYF.

The chain carries TRBV9 and TRBJ2-1; 10 nucleotides match TRBD2. Germline CDR1 reads SGDLS; CDR2 reads YYNGEE. With 4 bases clipped from V and 2 bases from J, the junction kept 3 bases outside the gene matches. There are 15 residues in the CDR3. CDR3 sequence: CASSSAGGTYNEQFF. Written as DNA, the CDR3 is TGTGCCAGCAGCTCAGCGGGAGGGACCTACAATGAGCAGTTCTTC.

This clone showed up just a few times. The chain joins TRBV6-5 to TRBJ2-1, with TRBD1 matching over 10 bases. This CDR3 has 14 amino acids. In germline, CDR1 is MNHEY, CDR2 SVGAGI. J lost 3 bases, V lost 6 bases, and 2 bases had no gene match. The CDR3 sequence: CASSRTGGYNEQFF. CDR3 in DNA: TGTGCCAGCAGCCGGACAGGGGGCTACAATGAGCAGTTCTTC.

The chain joins TRBV5-5 to TRBJ1-2; D unclear. Germline CDR1 reads SGHKS; CDR2 reads YYEKEE (reference sequence). The CDR3 consists of 13 residues. Trimming removed 1 base at V and 6 bases at J, with 10 bases between. CDR3 amino acids: CASSLIRSDGYTF. The CDR3 nucleotides read TGTGCCAGCAGCTTGATCAGGTCCGATGGCTACACCTTC.